Presented here are 27 T cell receptor beta chains from one specimen sequenced in a study of blood T cell repertoires in COVID-19. Sequenced by immunoSEQ multiplex PCR; TCRdb stores in-frame clones only, minus some. Here the sample spans 300,000 to 400,000 clones, 88% being singletons. The specimen sequenced was PBMCs or T cells enriched from blood (not recorded which). The receptors shown here come from a woman aged 25 to 39 with acute COVID-19.

CDR3 nucleotides: TGCAGCGTTGAGGGGACTTCCTATTGGCAGTATTTT. Translated, it gives CSVEGTSYWQYF. This chain connects TRBV29-1 to TRBJ2-3; D might be TRBD2 (6 bases). The germline gives CDR1 SQVTM, CDR2 ANQGSEA. With 3 bases removed from V and 11 bases from J, the gap between germline ends came to 15 bases. The CDR3 totals 12 residues.

The chain employs TRBV25-1 and TRBJ1-3; perhaps TRBD1 as D (6 bases). V was shortened by 5 bases and J by 0 bases, with 17 bases between the two germline ends. The CDR3 extends over 17 amino acids. Germline V lookup: CDR1 MGHDK, CDR2 SYGVNS. The CDR3 coding sequence is TGTGCCAGCAGTTCGGGGAGGGGGTCTTTCTCTGGAAACACCATATATTTT. The encoded protein is CASSSGRGSFSGNTIYF.

The V call is TRBV5-1, the J call TRBJ1-1; D call uncertain. The ends were cut back, 1 base at V and 1 base at J, with 11 bases in the middle. The CDR3 length is 15 residues. Germline CDR1 reads SGHRS; CDR2 reads YFSETQ. For the CDR3, the DNA is TGCGCCAGCAGCTTGAAATTAGACTGGAACACTGAAGCTTTCTTT. This translates into CASSLKLDWNTEAFF.

This chain joins TRBV19 and TRBJ2-7; D gene uncertain. The germline CDR1 and CDR2 sequences are LNHDA and SQIVND (reference sequence). Trimming removed 5 bases from V and 1 base from J, with 9 bases in between. This CDR3 region has 13 residues. The CDR3: CASSFQDSYEQYF. The CDR3 DNA follows: TGTGCCAGTAGTTTTCAGGATTCCTACGAGCAGTACTTC.

The chain joins TRBV18 to TRBJ2-7; D not resolved. From germline, CDR1 is KGHSH and CDR2 LQKENI. The CDR3 consists of 15 residues. V shed 2 bases and J shed 3 bases, with 14 bases lying between them. The CDR3 here is CASSPGSVEVYEQYF. CDR3 DNA sequence: TGTGCCAGCTCACCAGGTTCGGTCGAAGTCTACGAGCAGTACTTC.

This chain uses TRBV9 with TRBJ2-2; possibly TRBD1 for D (5 bases). In germline, CDR1 is SGDLS, CDR2 YYNGEE. The CDR3 is 15 amino acids. Between the trimmed V and J ends, which lost 2 bases and 3 bases, there was a span of 11 bases. The CDR3 nucleotides are TGTGCCAGCAGCGTTAGTCTAGGGGACACCGGGGAGCTGTTTTTT. Its translation: CASSVSLGDTGELFF.

V is TRBV30 and J is TRBJ2-7, with 10 bases fitting TRBD2. The CDR3 extends over 13 amino acids. V was pared by 2 bases and J by 5 bases, with 3 bases of the junction left unmatched. Per germline, CDR1 GTSNPN and CDR2 SVGIG (reference sequence). Here the CDR3 reads CAWSTSGMNEQYF. CDR3 sequence (DNA): TGTGCCTGGAGTACTAGCGGGATGAACGAGCAGTACTTC.

This chain joins TRBV18 and TRBJ1-1; D may be TRBD1 (5 bases). The germline gives CDR1 KGHSH, CDR2 LQKENI. The CDR3 is 12 amino acids. Trimming cost V 4 bases and J 4 bases, with 7 bases left between them. The CDR3 nucleotides read TGTGCCAGCTCACGGGGGGGCACTGAAGCTTTCTTT. Amino acid sequence: CASSRGGTEAFF. Complete variable domain (other parts from reference TRBV18 and TRBJ1-1): NAGVMQNPRHLVRRRGQEARLRCSPMKGHSHVYWYRQLPEEGLKFMVYLQKENIIDESGMPKERFSAEFPKEGPSILRIQQVVRGDSAAYFCASSRGGTEAFFGQGTRLTVV.

The chain has TRBV29-1 and TRBJ2-3; perhaps TRBD2 as D (5 bases). V was trimmed by 4 bases and J by 1 base, leaving 15 bases between them. This CDR3 has 15 amino acids. CDR1 is SQVTM, CDR2 ANQGSEA, per germline. The DNA of the CDR3 is TGCAGCGTTGTTCTAGCCACAAGGGGCACAGATACGCAGTATTTT. This sequence encodes CSVVLATRGTDTQYF.

The genes are TRBV29-1 and TRBJ2-1; a weak D match, TRBD2 (7 bases). Looked up from germline, CDR1 is SQVTM and CDR2 is ANQGSEA. The germline V and J ends were trimmed by 7 bases and 0 bases, with 16 bases remaining between them. The CDR3 covers 15 residues. CDR3 loop: CSGTGGESSYNEQFF. CDR3 sequence (DNA): TGCAGCGGGACGGGGGGCGAGAGCTCCTACAATGAGCAGTTCTTC.

V and J are TRBV28 and TRBJ2-3; D perhaps matches TRBD2 (6 bases). CDR1 and CDR2 (germline): MDHEN, SYDVKM. CDR3 length equals 13 residues. Trimming took off 3 bases at V and 5 bases at J, with 9 bases between the two ends. CDR3 in amino acids: CASSLGGIDTQYF. The CDR3 region has the DNA TGTGCCAGCAGTTTGGGGGGAATAGATACGCAGTATTTT.

The V call is TRBV6-1, the J call TRBJ1-5; no firm D call. In germline, CDR1 is MNHNS, CDR2 SASEGT. The CDR3 is made up of 13 amino acids. Trimming cost V 3 bases and J 4 bases, with 7 bases left between them. CDR3 loop: CASSDFRNQPQHF. The CDR3 DNA reads TGTGCCAGCAGTGATTTCCGGAATCAGCCCCAGCATTTT.

V is TRBV18 and J is TRBJ1-1, with 11 bases fitting TRBD1. CDR3 length: 18 residues. V lost 3 bases, J lost 4 bases, and 13 bases stayed unmatched. CDR1 and CDR2 from the germline V gene are KGHSH and LQKENI. The CDR3 protein is CASSPLTGTGGTGTEAFF. CDR3 coding DNA: TGTGCCAGCTCACCGCTCACCGGGACAGGGGGGACGGGCACTGAAGCTTTCTTT.

The V gene is TRBV7-8, the J gene TRBJ1-6; no clear D gene. Trimming removed 3 bases at V and 5 bases at J, with 11 bases between. The CDR3 length is 15 residues. CDR1 is SGHVS, CDR2 FQNEAQ, per germline. CDR3 sequence reads: CASSFGVWDNSPLHF. CDR3 coding DNA: TGTGCCAGCAGCTTCGGGGTATGGGATAATTCACCCCTCCACTTT.

This sequence joins TRBV14 and TRBJ2-3, with 8 positions matching TRBD2. CDR1 SGHDN and CDR2 FVKESK come from the germline V gene. Trimming took 8 bases from V and 4 from J; bases not matched to a gene: 11. The CDR3 consists of 15 residues. The CDR3 sequence: CASRFRGGPADTQYF. For the CDR3, the DNA is TGTGCCAGCCGCTTCCGGGGGGGCCCCGCAGATACGCAGTATTTT.

In this sample, this clone turned up a few times. The chain uses TRBV30 and TRBJ2-1; D unclear. Between the trimmed V and J ends, which lost 3 bases and 8 bases, there was a span of 17 bases. This CDR3 contains 14 residues. The germline CDR1 and CDR2 sequences are GTSNPN and SVGIG (reference sequence). The CDR3 here is CAWRPSHSSDEQFF. In DNA, the CDR3 is TGTGCCTGGAGACCCTCTCACAGCTCCGATGAGCAGTTCTTC.

V is TRBV2 and J is TRBJ1-5; D remains unclear. Germline V gene lookup returns CDR1 SNHLY and CDR2 FYNNEI. This CDR3 is 13 amino acids long. V was shortened by 7 bases and J by 4 bases, with 11 bases between the two germline ends. The CDR3 loop is CASTVGGNQPQHF. The CDR3 DNA reads TGTGCCAGCACCGTAGGAGGGAATCAGCCCCAGCATTTT.

V usage is TRBV4-1 and J usage is TRBJ1-3; 7 nucleotides match TRBD1. The germline V gene encodes CDR1 MGHRA and CDR2 YSYEKL. With V trimmed by 0 bases and J by 0 bases, 2 bases remained unmatched. The CDR3 loop spans 16 amino acids. The CDR3 region is CASSQDWDSSGNTIYF. In DNA, the CDR3 is TGCGCCAGCAGCCAAGATTGGGACAGCTCTGGAAACACCATATATTTT.

The chain carries TRBV11-3 and TRBJ2-1; D may be TRBD2 (7 bases). V lost 4 bases and J lost 10, with 17 bases in between. CDR1 and CDR2 (germline): SGHNT, YENEEA. CDR3 size: 14 residues. The CDR3 DNA follows: TGTGCCAGCAGCTCATCAGGGGAGGGAGACGAGCAGTTCTTC. As protein: CASSSSGEGDEQFF.

The rearrangement uses TRBV27 and TRBJ2-1; 8 positions match TRBD1. This CDR3 is built from 14 residues. V lost 5 bases, J lost 4 bases, and 4 bases stayed unmatched. Germline V lookup: CDR1 MNHEY, CDR2 SMNVEV (reference sequence). CDR3 in amino acids: CASSLDRVYNEQFF. CDR3 DNA: TGTGCCAGCAGTCTGGACAGGGTGTACAATGAGCAGTTCTTC.

The chain links TRBV7-8 to TRBJ1-6, with D maybe TRBD1 (6 bases). This CDR3 has 15 amino acids. The V gene lost 4 bases and the J gene lost 7 bases, with 14 bases spanning the gap. The V gene's germline CDR1 is SGHVS and CDR2 FQNEAQ. The CDR3 spells CASSSETGRNSPLHF. Written as DNA, the CDR3 is TGTGCCAGCAGCTCAGAGACAGGTAGAAATTCACCCCTCCACTTT.

The genes are TRBV27 and TRBJ2-1; 11 bases are a match to TRBD2. The CDR3 is 18 residues long. The V gene end was trimmed by 8 bases and the J gene end by 0 bases; junction bases not matched to a gene: 12. CDR1 MNHEY and CDR2 SMNVEV come from the germline V gene (reference sequence). The CDR3 sequence: CASRNRLAGGYSYNEQFF. Written as DNA, the CDR3 is TGTGCCAGCCGGAATCGGCTAGCGGGGGGTTACTCCTACAATGAGCAGTTCTTC.

V gene TRBV18 combines with J gene TRBJ1-1, with D tentatively TRBD1 (6 bases). The CDR3 is 14 residues long. CDR1 and CDR2 from the germline V gene are KGHSH and LQKENI. The V and J ends lost 2 bases and 6 bases respectively, with 13 bases between them. The CDR3 protein is CASSPIGGASEAFF. The CDR3 DNA reads TGTGCCAGCTCACCAATTGGGGGCGCGTCTGAAGCTTTCTTT.

V gene TRBV7-2 combines with J gene TRBJ2-2; the D is unclear. Trimming removed 1 base from V and 8 bases from J, with 11 bases in between. CDR3 length: 14 amino acids. Germline V gene lookup returns CDR1 SGHTA and CDR2 FQGNSA. The CDR3 DNA follows: TGTGCCAGCAGCTTAGTTTCAGAAGTGGGGGAGCTGTTTTTT. It yields the protein CASSLVSEVGELFF.

Details on this clone: Other DNA sequences of this sample code for an identical CDR3. This chain joins TRBV27 and TRBJ2-1; 11 nucleotides agree with TRBD1. The CDR3 has 17 residues. CDR1 and CDR2 (germline): MNHEY, SMNVEV (reference sequence). Losses at the gene ends were 4 bases for V and 1 base for J; bases not matched to a gene: 6. The CDR3 coding sequence is TGTGCCAGCAGTTCCAACCGGGACAGGGGGTCCTACAATGAGCAGTTCTTC. The encoded protein is CASSSNRDRGSYNEQFF.

Comment on this clone: This specimen includes other DNA sequences encoding the same CDR3. The chain links TRBV5-1 to TRBJ1-2, with 9 bases lining up with TRBD1. The germline CDR1 and CDR2 sequences are SGHRS and YFSETQ. The V gene end was trimmed by 4 bases and the J gene end by 5 bases; junction bases not matched to a gene: 3. This CDR3 region has 13 residues. The CDR3 bases are TGCGCCAGCAGCCTAGGGACAGGGTATGGCTACACCTTC. Protein sequence: CASSLGTGYGYTF.

J is TRBJ1-2 and V is TRBV19; the D is unclear. Per germline, CDR1 LNHDA and CDR2 SQIVND (reference sequence). V was trimmed by 5 bases and J by 4 bases, leaving 11 bases between them. CDR3 length equals 13 residues. DNA for the CDR3: TGTGCCAGTAGTGAGGGTCGAATCTATGGCTACACCTTC. Residues: CASSEGRIYGYTF.